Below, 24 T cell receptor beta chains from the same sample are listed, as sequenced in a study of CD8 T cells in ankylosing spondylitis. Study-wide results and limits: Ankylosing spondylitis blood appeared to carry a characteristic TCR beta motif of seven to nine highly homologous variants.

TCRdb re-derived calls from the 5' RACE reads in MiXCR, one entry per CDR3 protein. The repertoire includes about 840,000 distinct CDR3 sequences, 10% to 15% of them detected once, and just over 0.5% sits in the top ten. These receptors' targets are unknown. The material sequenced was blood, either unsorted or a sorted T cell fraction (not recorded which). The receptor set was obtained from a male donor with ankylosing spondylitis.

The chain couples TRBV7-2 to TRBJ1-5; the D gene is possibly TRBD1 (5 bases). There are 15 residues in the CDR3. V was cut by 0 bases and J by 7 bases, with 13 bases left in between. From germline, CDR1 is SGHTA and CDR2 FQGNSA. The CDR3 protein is CASSLAVWGSQPQHF. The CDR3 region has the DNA TGTGCCAGCAGCTTAGCGGTCTGGGGGTCCCAGCCCCAGCATTTT. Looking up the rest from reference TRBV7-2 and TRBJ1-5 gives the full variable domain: GAGVSQSPSNKVTEKGKDVELRCDPISGHTALYWYRQSLGQGLEFLIYFQGNSAPDKSGLPSDRFSAERTGGSVSTLTIQRTQQEDSAVYLCASSLAVWGSQPQHFGDGTRLSIL.

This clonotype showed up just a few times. CDR3 loop: CASSFRQIEQYF. CDR3 sequence (DNA): TGCGCCAGCAGCTTCCGCCAAATCGAGCAGTACTTC. This chain links TRBV5-1 with TRBJ2-7; D not certain. Trimming pared 2 bases from V and 6 bases from J, leaving 9 bases between. Germline V gene lookup returns CDR1 SGHRS and CDR2 YFSETQ. The CDR3 totals 12 residues. The complete variable domain, with remaining parts taken from reference TRBV5-1 and TRBJ2-7, reads KAGVTQTPRYLIKTRGQQVTLSCSPISGHRSVSWYQQTPGQGLQFLFEYFSETQRNKGNFPGRFSGRQFSNSRSEMNVSTLELGDSALYLCASSFRQIEQYFGPGTRLTVT.

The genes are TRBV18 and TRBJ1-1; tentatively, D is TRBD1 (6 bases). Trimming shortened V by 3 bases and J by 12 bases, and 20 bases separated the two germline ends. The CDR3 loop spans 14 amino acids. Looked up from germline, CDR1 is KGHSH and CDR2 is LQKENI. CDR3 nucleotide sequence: TGTGCCAGCTCACCCCAAGGACGGACAGTCGCGACTTTCTTT. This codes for CASSPQGRTVATFF. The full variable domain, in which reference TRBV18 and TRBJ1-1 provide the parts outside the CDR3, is NAGVMQNPRHLVRRRGQEARLRCSPMKGHSHVYWYRQLPEEGLKFMVYLQKENIIDESGMPKERFSAEFPKEGPSILRIQQVVRGDSAAYFCASSPQGRTVATFFGQGTRLTVV.

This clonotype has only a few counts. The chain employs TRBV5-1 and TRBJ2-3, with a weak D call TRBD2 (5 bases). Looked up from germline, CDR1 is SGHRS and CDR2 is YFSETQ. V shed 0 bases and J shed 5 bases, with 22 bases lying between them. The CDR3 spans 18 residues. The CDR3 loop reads CASSLAGLSKLGGDTQYF. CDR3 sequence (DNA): TGCGCCAGCAGCTTGGCCGGTCTCTCCAAGCTCGGAGGAGATACGCAGTATTTT. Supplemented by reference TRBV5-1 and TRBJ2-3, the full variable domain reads KAGVTQTPRYLIKTRGQQVTLSCSPISGHRSVSWYQQTPGQGLQFLFEYFSETQRNKGNFPGRFSGRQFSNSRSEMNVSTLELGDSALYLCASSLAGLSKLGGDTQYFGPGTRLTVL.

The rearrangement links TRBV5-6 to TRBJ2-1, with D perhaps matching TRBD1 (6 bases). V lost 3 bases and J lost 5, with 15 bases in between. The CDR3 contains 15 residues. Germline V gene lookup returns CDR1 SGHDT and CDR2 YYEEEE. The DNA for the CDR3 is TGTGCCAGCAGCTCGTCGAGGGGGTCGAACAATGAGCAGTTCTTC. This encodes CASSSSRGSNNEQFF.

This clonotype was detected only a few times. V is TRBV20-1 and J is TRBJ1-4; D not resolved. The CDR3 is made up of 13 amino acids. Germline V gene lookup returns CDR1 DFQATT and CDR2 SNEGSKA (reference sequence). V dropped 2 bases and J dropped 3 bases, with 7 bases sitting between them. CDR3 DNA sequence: TGCAGTGCTAGAAGGACCCCTAATGAAAAACTGTTTTTT. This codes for CSARRTPNEKLFF.

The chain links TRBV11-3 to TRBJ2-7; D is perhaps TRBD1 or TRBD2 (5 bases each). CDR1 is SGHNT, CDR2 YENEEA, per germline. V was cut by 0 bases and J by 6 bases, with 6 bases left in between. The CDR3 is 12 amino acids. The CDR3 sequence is CASSLDGTEQYF. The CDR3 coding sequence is TGTGCCAGCAGCTTAGATGGGACCGAGCAGTACTTC.

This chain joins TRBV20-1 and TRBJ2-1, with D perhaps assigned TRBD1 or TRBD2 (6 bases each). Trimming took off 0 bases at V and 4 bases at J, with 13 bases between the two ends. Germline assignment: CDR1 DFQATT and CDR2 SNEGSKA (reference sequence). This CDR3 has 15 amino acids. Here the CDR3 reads CSARDGGRPYNEQFF. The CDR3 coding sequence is TGCAGTGCTAGAGACGGGGGCCGACCATACAATGAGCAGTTCTTC.

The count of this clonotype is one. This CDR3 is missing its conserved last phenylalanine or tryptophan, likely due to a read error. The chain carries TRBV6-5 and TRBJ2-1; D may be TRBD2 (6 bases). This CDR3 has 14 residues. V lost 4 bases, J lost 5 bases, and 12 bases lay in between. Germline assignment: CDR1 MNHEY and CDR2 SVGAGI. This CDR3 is CASSSSTRNNEQFL. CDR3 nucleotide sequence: TGTGCCAGCAGTTCCTCGACTAGGAACAATGAGCAGTTCTTA.

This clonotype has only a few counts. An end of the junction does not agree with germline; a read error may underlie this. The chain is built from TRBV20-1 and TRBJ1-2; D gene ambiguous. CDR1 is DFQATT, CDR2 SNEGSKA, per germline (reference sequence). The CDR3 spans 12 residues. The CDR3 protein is CSAREVDYGYTF. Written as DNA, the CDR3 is TGCAGTGCCAGAGAGGTGGACTATGGCTACACCTTC.

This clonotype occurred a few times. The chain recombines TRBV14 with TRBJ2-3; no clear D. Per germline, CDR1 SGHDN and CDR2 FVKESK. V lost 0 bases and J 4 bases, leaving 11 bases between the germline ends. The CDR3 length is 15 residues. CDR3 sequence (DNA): TGTGCCAGCAGCCAAGACCACCCCAGATCAGATACGCAGTATTTT. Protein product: CASSQDHPRSDTQYF.

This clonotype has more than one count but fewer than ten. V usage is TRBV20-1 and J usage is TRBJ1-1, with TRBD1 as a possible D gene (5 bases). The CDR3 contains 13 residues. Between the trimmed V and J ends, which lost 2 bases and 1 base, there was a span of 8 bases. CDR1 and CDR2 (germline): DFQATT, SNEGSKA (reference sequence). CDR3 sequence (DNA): TGCAGTGCTAGAAAGGACAAGAACACTGAAGCTTTCTTT. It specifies CSARKDKNTEAFF.

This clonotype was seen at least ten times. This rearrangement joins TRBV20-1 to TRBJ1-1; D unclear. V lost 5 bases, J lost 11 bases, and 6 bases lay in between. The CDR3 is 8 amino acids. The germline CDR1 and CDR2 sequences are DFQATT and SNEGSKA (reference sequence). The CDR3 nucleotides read TGCAGTGCTTCTCAGGCTTTCTTT. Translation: CSASQAFF.

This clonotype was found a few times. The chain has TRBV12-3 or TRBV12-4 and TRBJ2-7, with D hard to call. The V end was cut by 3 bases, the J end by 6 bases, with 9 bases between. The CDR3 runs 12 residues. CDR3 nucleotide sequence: TGTGCCAGCAGTTTCCAACTCCCCGAGCAGTACTTC. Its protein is CASSFQLPEQYF.

In DNA form, the CDR3 reads TGCAGCGCTCGCCGGGGGTCCGATACGCAGTATTTT. This encodes CSARRGSDTQYF. The chain employs TRBV29-1 and TRBJ2-3, with D possibly matching TRBD2 (6 bases). V lost 7 bases, J lost 6 bases, and 14 bases lay in between. The CDR3 contains 12 residues. Germline assignment: CDR1 SQVTM and CDR2 ANQGSEA.

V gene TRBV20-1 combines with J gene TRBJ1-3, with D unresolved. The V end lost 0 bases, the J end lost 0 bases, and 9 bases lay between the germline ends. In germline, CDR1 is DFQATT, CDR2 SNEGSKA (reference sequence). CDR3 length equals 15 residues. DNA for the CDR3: TGCAGTGCTAGAGATGGTGGACGCTCTGGAAACACCATATATTTT. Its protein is CSARDGGRSGNTIYF.

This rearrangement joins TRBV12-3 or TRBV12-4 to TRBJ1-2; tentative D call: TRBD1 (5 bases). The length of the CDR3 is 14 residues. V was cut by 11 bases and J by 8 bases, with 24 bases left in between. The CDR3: CAAGRRGNLWGYTF. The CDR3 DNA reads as TGTGCCGCGGGAAGGAGGGGAAATTTGTGGGGCTACACCTTC.

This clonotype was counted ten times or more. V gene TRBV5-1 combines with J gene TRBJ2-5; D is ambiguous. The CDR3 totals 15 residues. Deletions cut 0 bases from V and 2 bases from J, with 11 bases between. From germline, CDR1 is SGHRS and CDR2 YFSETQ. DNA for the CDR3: TGCGCCAGCAGCTTGGTAGGGATCAGGCAAGAGACCCAGTACTTC. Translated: CASSLVGIRQETQYF.

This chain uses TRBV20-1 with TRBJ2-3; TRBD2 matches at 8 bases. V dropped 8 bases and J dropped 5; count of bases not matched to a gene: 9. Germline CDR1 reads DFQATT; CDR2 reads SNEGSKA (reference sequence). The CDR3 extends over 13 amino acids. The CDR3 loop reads CSSGRGGGDTQYF. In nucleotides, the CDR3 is TGCAGTTCCGGACGGGGGGGCGGAGATACGCAGTATTTT.

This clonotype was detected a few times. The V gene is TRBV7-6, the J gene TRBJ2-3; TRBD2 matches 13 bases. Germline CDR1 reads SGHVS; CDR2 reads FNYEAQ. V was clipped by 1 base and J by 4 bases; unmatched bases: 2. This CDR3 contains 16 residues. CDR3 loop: CASSLGTSGRADTQYF. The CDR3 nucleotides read TGTGCCAGCAGCTTAGGGACTAGCGGGAGAGCAGATACGCAGTATTTT.

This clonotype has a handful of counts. CDR3 nucleotides: TGCAGCGTTGATCGCGGGACAGGGTGGAACACTGAAGCTTTCTTT. Protein product: CSVDRGTGWNTEAFF. V usage is TRBV29-1 and J usage is TRBJ1-1; 9 bases line up with TRBD1. The V and J ends lost 3 bases and 1 base, in that order; junction bases with no gene match: 6. The CDR3 runs 15 residues. Germline V lookup: CDR1 SQVTM, CDR2 ANQGSEA.

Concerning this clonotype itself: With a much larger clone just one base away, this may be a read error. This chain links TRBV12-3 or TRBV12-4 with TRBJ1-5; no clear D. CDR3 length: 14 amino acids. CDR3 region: CAGSQGLGSQPQHF. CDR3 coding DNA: TGTGCCGGCAGCCAAGGCCTTGGGAGTCAGCCCCAGCATTTT.

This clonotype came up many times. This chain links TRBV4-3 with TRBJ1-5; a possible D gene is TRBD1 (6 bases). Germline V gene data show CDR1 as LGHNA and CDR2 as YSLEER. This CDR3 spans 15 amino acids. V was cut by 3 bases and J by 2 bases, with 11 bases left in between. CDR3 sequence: CASSHNRAGNQPQHF. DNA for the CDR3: TGCGCCAGCAGCCACAACAGGGCCGGCAATCAGCCCCAGCATTTT.

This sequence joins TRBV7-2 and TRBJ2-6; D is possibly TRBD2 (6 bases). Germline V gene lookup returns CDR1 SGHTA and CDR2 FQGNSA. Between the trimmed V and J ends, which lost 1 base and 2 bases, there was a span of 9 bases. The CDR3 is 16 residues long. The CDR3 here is CASSLGSGAGANVLTF. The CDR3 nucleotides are TGTGCCAGCAGCTTAGGGTCGGGGGCTGGGGCCAACGTCCTGACTTTC. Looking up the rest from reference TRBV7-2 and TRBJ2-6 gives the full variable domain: GAGVSQSPSNKVTEKGKDVELRCDPISGHTALYWYRQSLGQGLEFLIYFQGNSAPDKSGLPSDRFSAERTGGSVSTLTIQRTQQEDSAVYLCASSLGSGAGANVLTFGAGSRLTVL.